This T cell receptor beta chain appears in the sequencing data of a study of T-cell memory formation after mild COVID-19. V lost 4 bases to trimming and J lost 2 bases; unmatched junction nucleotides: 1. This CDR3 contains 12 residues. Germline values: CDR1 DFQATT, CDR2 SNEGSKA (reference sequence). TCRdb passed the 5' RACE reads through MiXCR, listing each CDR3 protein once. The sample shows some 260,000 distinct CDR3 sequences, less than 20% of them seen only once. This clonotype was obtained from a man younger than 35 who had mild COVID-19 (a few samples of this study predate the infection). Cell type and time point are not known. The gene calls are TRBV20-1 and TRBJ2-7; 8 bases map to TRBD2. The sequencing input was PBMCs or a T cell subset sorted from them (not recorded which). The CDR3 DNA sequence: TGCAGTGCTACGGGACTAGCCTACGAGCAGTACTTC. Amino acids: CSATGLAYEQYF.